This T cell receptor (beta chain) was recovered during a study of beta chain features in type 1 diabetes. Via CD45RO/CCR7/CD25/CD127/CD95/CD27, cells of the CD4+ naive, central memory, regulatory and stem cell-like memory subsets were sorted. Reverse transcription of all isolated RNA meant that expressed TCRB transcripts were sequenced. TCRdb's table, derived via immunoSEQ multiplex PCR, lists solely in-frame clones and lacks some. The profile shows under 250,000 clones, around 26% of them singletons. V was pared by 3 bases and J by 3 bases, with 7 bases of the junction left unmatched. CDR3 length: 16 residues. The germline CDR1 and CDR2 sequences are SGDLS and YYNGEE.

The sequenced sample was central memory CD4+ T cells from blood. The chain joins TRBV9 to TRBJ2-1; TRBD1 matches 9 bases. The sequence derives from a young man in good health. CDR3 nucleotide sequence: TGTGCCAGCAGCGCCCGGGGACAGGGAGGCTACAATGAGCAGTTCTTC. Amino acids: CASSARGQGGYNEQFF.